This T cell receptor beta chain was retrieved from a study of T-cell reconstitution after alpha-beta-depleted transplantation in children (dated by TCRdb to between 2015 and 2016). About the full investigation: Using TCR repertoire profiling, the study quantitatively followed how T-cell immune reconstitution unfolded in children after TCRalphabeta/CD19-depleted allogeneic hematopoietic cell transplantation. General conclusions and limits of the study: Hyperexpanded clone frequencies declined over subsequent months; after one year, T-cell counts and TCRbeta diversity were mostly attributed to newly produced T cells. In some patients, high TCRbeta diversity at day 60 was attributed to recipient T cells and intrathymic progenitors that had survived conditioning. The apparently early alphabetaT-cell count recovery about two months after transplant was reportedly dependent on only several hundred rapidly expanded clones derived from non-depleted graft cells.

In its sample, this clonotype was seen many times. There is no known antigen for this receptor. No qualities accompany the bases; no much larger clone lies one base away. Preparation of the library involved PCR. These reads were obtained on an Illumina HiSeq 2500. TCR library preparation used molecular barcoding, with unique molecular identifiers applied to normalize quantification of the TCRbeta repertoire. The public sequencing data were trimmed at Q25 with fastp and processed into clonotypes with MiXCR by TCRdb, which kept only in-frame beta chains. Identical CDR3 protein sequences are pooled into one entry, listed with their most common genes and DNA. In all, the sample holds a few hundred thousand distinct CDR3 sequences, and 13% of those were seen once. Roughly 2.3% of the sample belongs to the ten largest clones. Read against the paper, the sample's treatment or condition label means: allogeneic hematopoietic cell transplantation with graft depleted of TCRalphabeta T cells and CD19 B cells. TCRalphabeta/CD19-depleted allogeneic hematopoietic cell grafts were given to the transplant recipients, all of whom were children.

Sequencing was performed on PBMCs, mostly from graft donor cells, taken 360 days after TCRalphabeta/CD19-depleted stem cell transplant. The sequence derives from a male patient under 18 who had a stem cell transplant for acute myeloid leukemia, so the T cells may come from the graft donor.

The DNA sequence is as follows: TGTGCCAGCAGCCTCGGAAGGATCAATATTAGCACAGATACGCAGTATTTT. It encodes CASSLGRINISTDTQYF. The chain was built from TRBV28 and TRBJ2-3; the D gene cannot be named for sure. The CDR3 has 17 amino acids, counting the end cysteine and phenylalanine. The kept DNA is CDR3 alone, 51 bases in frame from the first base. CDR1 MDHEN and CDR2 SYDVKM are derived from the germline V gene. V is clipped by 6 bases and J by 0 bases, and the sequence between their germline boundaries is 19 bases long.